Presented here are 7 T cell receptor beta chains from one specimen sequenced in a study of blood T cell repertoires in COVID-19 (dated by TCRdb to between 2020 and 2021). Library creation used the immunoSEQ multiplex PCR assay. The clones in this table, taken by TCRdb from immuneACCESS, are in-frame only. Not every clone is retained; where verified, under half of the shortfall comes from an unresolved V gene, and the cause of the rest is unknown. The sample table records about 350,000 clones; approximately 86% of these occur just once. The top ten clones comprise roughly 6.6% of the sample. Source material: peripheral blood. These receptors all stem from a woman aged 60 to 75 with COVID-19, enrolled during active disease.

The chain is built from TRBV7-3 and TRBJ2-7; 8 nucleotides align to TRBD1. The CDR3 is 13 residues long. J gave up 5 bases and V 6 bases, and 6 bases lay outside the gene matches. Germline V gives CDR1 SGHTA, CDR2 FQGTGA. CDR3: CASSSDRGHEQYF. For the CDR3, the DNA is TGTGCCAGCAGTTCCGACAGGGGACACGAGCAGTACTTC.

The V gene is TRBV10-3, the J gene TRBJ2-7; 7 nucleotides align to TRBD1. The germline CDR1 and CDR2 sequences are ENHRY and SYGVKD. The V segment lost 6 bases and the J segment 4 bases; nucleotides outside the gene matches: 9. This CDR3 contains 14 residues. CDR3 residues: CAISNRGTGYEQYF. The CDR3 nucleotides are TGTGCCATCAGCAACAGGGGCACGGGTTACGAGCAGTACTTC.

J is TRBJ2-1 and V is TRBV2, with 7 bases identical to TRBD1. The junction had 3 bases not matched to a gene; V was cut back by 4 bases and J by 9 bases. Germline V gene data show CDR1 as SNHLY and CDR2 as FYNNEI. The length of the CDR3 is 12 residues. The CDR3 coding sequence is TGTGCCAGCAGTGCGACAGGGATTGAGCAGTTCTTC. Amino acids: CASSATGIEQFF.

The chain employs TRBV19 and TRBJ1-2; a weak D match, TRBD1 (6 bases). Germline V lookup: CDR1 LNHDA, CDR2 SQIVND (reference sequence). V was cut by 5 bases and J by 4 bases, with 14 bases left in between. The CDR3 spans 14 residues. Written as DNA, the CDR3 is TGTGCCAGTAGTGGCCAGGGGAACTTCTATGGCTACACCTTC. Translated, it gives CASSGQGNFYGYTF.

The chain has TRBV5-4 and TRBJ1-2, with TRBD1 matching 7 bases. Trimming removed 0 bases from V and 8 bases from J; junction bases left unmatched: 10. This CDR3 comprises 15 residues. The germline CDR1 and CDR2 sequences are SGHNT and YYREEE (reference sequence). The CDR3 bases are TGTGCCAGCAGCTTGGATGGGACAGTCCTTTGGGGCTACACCTTC. Amino acid sequence: CASSLDGTVLWGYTF.

The chain uses TRBV9 and TRBJ2-2; TRBD1 agrees at 7 bases. Germline V gene data show CDR1 as SGDLS and CDR2 as YYNGEE. V trimming: 6 bases; J trimming: 0 bases; junction bases outside the gene matches: 8. The CDR3 covers 16 residues. CDR3 amino acids: CASTSTGAANTGELFF. Here the CDR3 DNA reads TGTGCCAGCACCTCAACAGGGGCGGCGAACACCGGGGAGCTGTTTTTT.

Here the CDR3 DNA reads TGTGCCAGTAGTCTATATACTGGGAACACTGAAGCTTTCTTT. This translates into CASSLYTGNTEAFF. V is TRBV19 and J is TRBJ1-1, with D uncertain. Looked up from germline, CDR1 is LNHDA and CDR2 is SQIVND (reference sequence). V was clipped by 5 bases and J by 1 base, with 11 bases between them. This CDR3 is built from 14 residues.